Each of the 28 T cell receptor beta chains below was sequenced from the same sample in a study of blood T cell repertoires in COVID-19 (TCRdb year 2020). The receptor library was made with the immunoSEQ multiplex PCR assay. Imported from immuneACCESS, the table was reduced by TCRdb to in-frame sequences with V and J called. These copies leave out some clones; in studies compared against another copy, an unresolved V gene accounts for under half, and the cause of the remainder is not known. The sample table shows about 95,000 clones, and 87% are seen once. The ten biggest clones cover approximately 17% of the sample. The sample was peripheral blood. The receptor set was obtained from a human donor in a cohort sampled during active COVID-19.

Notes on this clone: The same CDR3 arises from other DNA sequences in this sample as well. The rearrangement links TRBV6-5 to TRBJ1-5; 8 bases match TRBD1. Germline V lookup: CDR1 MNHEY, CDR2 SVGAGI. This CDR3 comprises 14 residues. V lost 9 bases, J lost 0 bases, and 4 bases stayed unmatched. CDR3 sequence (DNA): TGTGCCAGTCGGACAGGGTATAGCAATCAGCCCCAGCATTTT. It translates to CASRTGYSNQPQHF.

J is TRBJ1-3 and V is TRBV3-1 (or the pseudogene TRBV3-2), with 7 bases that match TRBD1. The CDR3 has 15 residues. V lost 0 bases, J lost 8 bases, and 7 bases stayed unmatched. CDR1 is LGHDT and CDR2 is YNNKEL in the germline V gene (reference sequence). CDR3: CASSQEDREVHTIYF. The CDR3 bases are TGTGCCAGCAGCCAAGAAGACAGGGAGGTGCACACCATATATTTT.

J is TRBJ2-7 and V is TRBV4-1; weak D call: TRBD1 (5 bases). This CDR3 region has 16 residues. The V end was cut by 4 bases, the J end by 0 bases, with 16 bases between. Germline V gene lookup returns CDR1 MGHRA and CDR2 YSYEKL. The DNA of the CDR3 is TGCGCCAGCAGCCGCCGCACAGGCGGCAGCTCCTACGAGCAGTACTTC. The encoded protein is CASSRRTGGSSYEQYF.

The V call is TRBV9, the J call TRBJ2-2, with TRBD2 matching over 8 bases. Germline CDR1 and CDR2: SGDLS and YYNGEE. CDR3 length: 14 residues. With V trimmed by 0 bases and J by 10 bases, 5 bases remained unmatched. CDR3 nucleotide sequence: TGTGCCAGCAGCGTAGGGCGAGCGGGGGAGGAGCTGTTTTTT. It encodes CASSVGRAGEELFF.

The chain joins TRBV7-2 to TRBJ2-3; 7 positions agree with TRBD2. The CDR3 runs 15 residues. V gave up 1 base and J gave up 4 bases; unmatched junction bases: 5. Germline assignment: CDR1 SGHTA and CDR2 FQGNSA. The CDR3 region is CASSLGRGGADTQYF. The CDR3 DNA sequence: TGTGCCAGCAGCTTAGGTCGTGGGGGGGCAGATACGCAGTATTTT.

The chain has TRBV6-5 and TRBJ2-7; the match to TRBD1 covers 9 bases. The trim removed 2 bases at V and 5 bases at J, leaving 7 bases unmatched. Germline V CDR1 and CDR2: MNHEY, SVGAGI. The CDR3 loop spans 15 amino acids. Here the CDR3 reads CASSYTRTGVDEQYF. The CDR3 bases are TGTGCCAGCAGTTACACGCGGACAGGGGTTGACGAGCAGTACTTC.

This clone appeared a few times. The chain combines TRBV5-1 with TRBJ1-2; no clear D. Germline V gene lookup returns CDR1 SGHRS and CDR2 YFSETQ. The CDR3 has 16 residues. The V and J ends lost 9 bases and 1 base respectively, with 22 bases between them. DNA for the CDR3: TGCGCCACGAGGACTCCGGGCCTAAGGGATAACTATGGCTACACCTTC. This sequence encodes CATRTPGLRDNYGYTF. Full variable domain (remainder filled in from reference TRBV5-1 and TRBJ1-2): KAGVTQTPRYLIKTRGQQVTLSCSPISGHRSVSWYQQTPGQGLQFLFEYFSETQRNKGNFPGRFSGRQFSNSRSEMNVSTLELGDSALYLCATRTPGLRDNYGYTFGSGTRLTVV.

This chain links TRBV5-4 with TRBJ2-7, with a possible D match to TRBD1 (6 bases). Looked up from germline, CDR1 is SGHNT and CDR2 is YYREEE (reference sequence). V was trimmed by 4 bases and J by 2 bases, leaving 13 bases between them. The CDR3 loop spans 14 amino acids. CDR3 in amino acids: CASSADSHTYEQYF. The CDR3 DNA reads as TGTGCCAGCAGCGCGGACAGTCATACCTACGAGCAGTACTTC.

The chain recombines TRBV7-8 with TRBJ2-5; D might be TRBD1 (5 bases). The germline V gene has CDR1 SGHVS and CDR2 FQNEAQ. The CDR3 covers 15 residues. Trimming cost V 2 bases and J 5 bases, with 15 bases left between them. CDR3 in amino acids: CASSLSRDKSETQYF. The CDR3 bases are TGTGCCAGCAGCTTAAGCAGGGATAAAAGCGAGACCCAGTACTTC.

CDR3 region: CASSLVSGELFF. CDR3 sequence (DNA): TGTGCCAGCAGTTTAGTGAGCGGGGAGCTGTTTTTT. The chain combines TRBV12-3 or TRBV12-4 with TRBJ2-2; no clear D. The CDR3 is 12 residues long. The ends were cut back, 1 base at V and 7 bases at J, with 4 bases in the middle.

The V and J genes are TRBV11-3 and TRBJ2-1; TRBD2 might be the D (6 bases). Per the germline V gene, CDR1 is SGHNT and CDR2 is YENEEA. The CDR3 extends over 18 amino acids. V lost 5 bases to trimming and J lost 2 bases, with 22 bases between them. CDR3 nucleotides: TGTGCCAGCAGCCTATTCCGTGGCGGGACGGCCACCTACAATGAGCAGTTCTTC. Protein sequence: CASSLFRGGTATYNEQFF.

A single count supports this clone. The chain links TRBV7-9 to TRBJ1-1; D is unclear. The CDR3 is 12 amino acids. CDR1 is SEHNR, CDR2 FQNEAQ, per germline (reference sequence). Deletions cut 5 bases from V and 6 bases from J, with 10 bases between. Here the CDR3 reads CASSPRLAEAFF. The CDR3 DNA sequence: TGTGCCAGCAGCCCCCGCTTAGCTGAAGCTTTCTTT.

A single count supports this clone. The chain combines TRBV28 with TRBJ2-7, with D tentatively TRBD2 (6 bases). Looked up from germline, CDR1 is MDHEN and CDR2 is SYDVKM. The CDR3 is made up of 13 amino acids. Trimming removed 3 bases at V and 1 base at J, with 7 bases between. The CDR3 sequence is CASSFGRSYEQYF. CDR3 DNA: TGTGCCAGCAGTTTCGGGAGATCCTACGAGCAGTACTTC.

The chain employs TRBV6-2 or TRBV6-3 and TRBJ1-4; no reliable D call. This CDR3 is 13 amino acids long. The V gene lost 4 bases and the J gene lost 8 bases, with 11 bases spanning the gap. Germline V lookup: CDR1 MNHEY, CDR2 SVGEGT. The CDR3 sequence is CASSSRENEKLFF. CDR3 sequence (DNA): TGTGCCAGCAGTTCCCGGGAGAACGAAAAACTGTTTTTT.

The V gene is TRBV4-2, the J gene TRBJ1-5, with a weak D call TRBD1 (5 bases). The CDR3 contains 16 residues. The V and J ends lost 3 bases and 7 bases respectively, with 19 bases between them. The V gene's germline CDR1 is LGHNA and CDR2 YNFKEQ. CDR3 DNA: TGTGCCAGCAGCCAGGCCCGGGACTTCGCGCCGCAGCCCCAGCATTTT. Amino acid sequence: CASSQARDFAPQPQHF.

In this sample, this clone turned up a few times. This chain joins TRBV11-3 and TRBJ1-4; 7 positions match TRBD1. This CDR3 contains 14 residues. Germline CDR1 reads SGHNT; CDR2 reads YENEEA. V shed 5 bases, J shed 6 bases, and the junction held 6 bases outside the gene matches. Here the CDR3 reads CASSQGGDDEKLFF. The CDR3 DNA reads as TGTGCCAGCAGCCAGGGGGGAGACGATGAAAAACTGTTTTTT.

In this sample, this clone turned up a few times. CDR3 DNA: TGCGCCAGCAGCGTGACAGTGAACACCGGGGAGCTGTTTTTT. Its protein is CASSVTVNTGELFF. The V call is TRBV5-1, the J call TRBJ2-2, with D possibly being TRBD1 (5 bases). V was trimmed by 4 bases and J by 1 base, leaving 8 bases between them. The CDR3 has 14 residues. CDR1 and CDR2 (germline): SGHRS, YFSETQ.

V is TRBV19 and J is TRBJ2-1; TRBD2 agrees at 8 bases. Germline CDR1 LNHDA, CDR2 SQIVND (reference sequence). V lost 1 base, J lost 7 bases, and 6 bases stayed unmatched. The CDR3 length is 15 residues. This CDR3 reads CASSIVRGGPNEQFF. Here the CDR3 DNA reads TGTGCCAGTAGTATAGTCCGGGGGGGCCCTAATGAGCAGTTCTTC.

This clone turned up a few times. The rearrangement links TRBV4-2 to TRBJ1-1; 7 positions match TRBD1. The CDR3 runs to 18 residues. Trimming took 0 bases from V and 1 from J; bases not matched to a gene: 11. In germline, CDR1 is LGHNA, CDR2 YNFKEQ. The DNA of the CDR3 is TGTGCCAGCAGCCAAGATCTTGTTGGCGGGACAGCGAACACTGAAGCTTTCTTT. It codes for CASSQDLVGGTANTEAFF.

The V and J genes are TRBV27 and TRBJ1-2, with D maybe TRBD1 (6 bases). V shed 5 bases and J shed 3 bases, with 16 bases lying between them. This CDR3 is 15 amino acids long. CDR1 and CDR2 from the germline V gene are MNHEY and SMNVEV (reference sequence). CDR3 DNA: TGTGCCAGCAGTCAACTTACAGGGCCAGACTATGGCTACACCTTC. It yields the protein CASSQLTGPDYGYTF.

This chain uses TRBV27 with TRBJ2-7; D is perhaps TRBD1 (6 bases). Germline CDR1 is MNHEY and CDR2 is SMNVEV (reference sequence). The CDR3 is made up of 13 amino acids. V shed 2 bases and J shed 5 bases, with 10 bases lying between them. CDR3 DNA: TGTGCCAGCAGTTTAACAGGGTCCCACGAGCAGTACTTC. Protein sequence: CASSLTGSHEQYF.

CDR3 protein: CASRKTGGGVTGELFF. In DNA, the CDR3 is TGTGCCAGCAGAAAAACAGGGGGGGGCGTCACCGGGGAGCTGTTTTTT. The V gene is TRBV5-4, the J gene TRBJ2-2; the D gene is possibly TRBD1 (8 bases). Trimming pared 5 bases from V and 4 bases from J, leaving 18 bases between. There are 16 residues in the CDR3. Per germline, CDR1 SGHNT and CDR2 YYREEE (reference sequence).

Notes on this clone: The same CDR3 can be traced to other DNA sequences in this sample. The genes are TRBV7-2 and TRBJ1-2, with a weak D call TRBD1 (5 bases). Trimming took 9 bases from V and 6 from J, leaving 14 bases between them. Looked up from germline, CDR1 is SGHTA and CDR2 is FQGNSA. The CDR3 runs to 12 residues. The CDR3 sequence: CASRNPGNGYTF. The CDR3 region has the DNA TGTGCCAGTAGGAACCCAGGGAATGGCTACACCTTC.

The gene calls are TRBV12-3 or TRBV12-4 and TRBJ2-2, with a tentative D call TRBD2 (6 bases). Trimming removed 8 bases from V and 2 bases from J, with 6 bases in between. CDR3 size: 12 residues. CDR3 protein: CASGTNTGELFF. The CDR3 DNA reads TGTGCCAGCGGGACTAACACCGGGGAGCTGTTTTTT.

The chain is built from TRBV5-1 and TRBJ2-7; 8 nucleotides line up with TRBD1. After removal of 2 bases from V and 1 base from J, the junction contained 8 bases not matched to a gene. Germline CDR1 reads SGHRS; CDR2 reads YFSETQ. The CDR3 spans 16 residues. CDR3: CASSFSGTGLSYEQYF. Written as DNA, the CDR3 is TGCGCCAGCAGCTTCTCCGGGACAGGACTTTCCTACGAGCAGTACTTC.

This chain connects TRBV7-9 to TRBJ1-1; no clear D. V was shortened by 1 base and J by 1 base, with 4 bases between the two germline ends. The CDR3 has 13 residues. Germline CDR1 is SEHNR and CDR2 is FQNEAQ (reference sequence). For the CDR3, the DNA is TGTGCCAGCAGCTTAGGGCAGAACACTGAAGCTTTCTTT. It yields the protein CASSLGQNTEAFF.

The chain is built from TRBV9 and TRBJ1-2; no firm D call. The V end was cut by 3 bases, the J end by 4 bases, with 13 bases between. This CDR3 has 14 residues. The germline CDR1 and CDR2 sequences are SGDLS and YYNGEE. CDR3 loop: CASSAAGEAYGYTF. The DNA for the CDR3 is TGTGCCAGCAGCGCCGCGGGCGAAGCCTATGGCTACACCTTC. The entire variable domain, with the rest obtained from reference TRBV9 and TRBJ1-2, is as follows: DSGVTQTPKHLITATGQRVTLRCSPRSGDLSVYWYQQSLDQGLQFLIQYYNGEERAKGNILERFSAQQFPDLHSELNLSSLELGDSALYFCASSAAGEAYGYTFGSGTRLTVV.

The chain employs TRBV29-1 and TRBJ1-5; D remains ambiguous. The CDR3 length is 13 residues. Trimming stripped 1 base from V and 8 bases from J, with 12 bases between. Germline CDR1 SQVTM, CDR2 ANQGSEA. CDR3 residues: CSVEGPSGKPQHF. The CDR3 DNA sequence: TGCAGCGTTGAAGGGCCCTCTGGCAAGCCCCAGCATTTT.